This T cell receptor (beta chain) was profiled in a study of blood T cell repertoires in COVID-19. The table came from immunoSEQ multiplex PCR; TCRdb's copy has only in-frame clones and leaves some out. The sample consists of about 100,000 clones, less than 90% of them appearing once. The trim removed 1 base at V and 0 bases at J, leaving 11 bases unmatched. Germline CDR1 is SGHTA and CDR2 is FQGNSA. This CDR3 comprises 19 residues. Material for sequencing was peripheral blood. This clonotype was obtained from a man younger than 40 in a cohort sampled during active COVID-19. The rearrangement uses TRBV7-2 and TRBJ2-3; 9 nucleotides match TRBD2. This chain's CDR3 is CASSLGLAGNFYSTDTQYF. The CDR3 nucleotides are TGTGCCAGCAGCTTAGGGCTAGCGGGGAATTTTTATAGCACAGATACGCAGTATTTT.